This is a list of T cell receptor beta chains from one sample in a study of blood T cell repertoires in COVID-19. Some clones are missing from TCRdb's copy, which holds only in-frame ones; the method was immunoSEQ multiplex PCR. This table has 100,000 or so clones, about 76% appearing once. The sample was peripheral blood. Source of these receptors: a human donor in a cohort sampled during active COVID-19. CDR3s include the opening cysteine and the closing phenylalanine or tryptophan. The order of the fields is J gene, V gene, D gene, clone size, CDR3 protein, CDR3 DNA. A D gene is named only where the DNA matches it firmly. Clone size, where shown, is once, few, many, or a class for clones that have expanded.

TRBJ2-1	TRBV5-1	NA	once	CASSASGPPYNEQFF	TGCGCCAGCAGCGCATCAGGCCCACCCTACAATGAGCAGTTCTTC
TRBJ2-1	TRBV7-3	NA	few	CASSHAEGVEQFF	TGTGCCAGCAGCCACGCTGAGGGGGTCGAGCAGTTCTTC
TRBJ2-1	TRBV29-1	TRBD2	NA	CSPLPGLPSGRARYNEQFF	TGCAGCCCTCTCCCTGGGTTGCCTAGCGGGAGGGCCAGGTACAATGAGCAGTTCTTC
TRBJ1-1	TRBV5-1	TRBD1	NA	CASSLETGENTEAFF	TGCGCCAGCAGCTTGGAGACAGGGGAGAACACTGAAGCTTTCTTT
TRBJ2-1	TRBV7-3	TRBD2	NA	CASSMAGEVAEQFF	TGTGCCAGCAGCATGGCGGGAGAGGTTGCGGAGCAGTTCTTC
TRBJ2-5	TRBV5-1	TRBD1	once	CASSYGTGGQETQYF	TGCGCCAGCAGCTATGGGACAGGGGGACAAGAGACCCAGTACTTC
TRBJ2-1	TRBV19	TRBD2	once	CASSILAGVGNEQFF	TGTGCCAGTAGTATATTAGCGGGAGTAGGTAATGAGCAGTTCTTC
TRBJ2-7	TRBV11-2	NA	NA	CASSPARVYEQYF	TGTGCCAGCAGCCCAGCCAGGGTATACGAGCAGTACTTC
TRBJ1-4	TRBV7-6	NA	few	CASSPTTGSPNEKLFF	TGTGCCAGCAGCCCCACGACGGGGAGTCCTAATGAAAAACTGTTTTTT
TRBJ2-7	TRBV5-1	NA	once	CASSGPERVSYEQYF	TGCGCCAGCAGCGGACCTGAGCGGGTCTCCTACGAGCAGTACTTC
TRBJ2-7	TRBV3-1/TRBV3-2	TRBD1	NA	CASSKGQGSEQYF	TGTGCCAGCAGCAAAGGACAGGGGAGCGAGCAGTACTTC
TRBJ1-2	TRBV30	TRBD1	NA	CAWSVQGGGGGYTF	TGTGCCTGGAGTGTACAGGGGGGCGGAGGTGGCTACACCTTC
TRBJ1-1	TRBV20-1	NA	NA	CSAMGAFF	TGCAGTGCTATGGGCGCTTTCTTT
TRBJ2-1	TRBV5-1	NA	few	CASSTLPGNEQFF	TGCGCCAGCAGCACCCTACCCGGGAATGAGCAGTTCTTC
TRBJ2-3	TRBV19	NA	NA	CASSKDRRHGTDTQYF	TGTGCCAGTAGCAAGGATCGGCGGCACGGTACAGATACGCAGTATTTT
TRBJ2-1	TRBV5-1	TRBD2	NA	CASSLPHGLAGGVDEQFF	TGCGCCAGCAGCTTGCCCCACGGGCTAGCGGGAGGTGTTGATGAGCAGTTCTTC
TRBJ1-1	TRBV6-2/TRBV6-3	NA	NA	CASSYSPDRNTEAFF	TGTGCCAGCAGTTACTCACCCGACAGGAACACTGAAGCTTTCTTT
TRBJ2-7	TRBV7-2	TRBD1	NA	CASSPSSGGASYEQYF	TGTGCCAGCAGCCCTAGCTCAGGGGGTGCTTCGTACGAGCAGTACTTC
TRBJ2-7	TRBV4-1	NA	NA	CASSPSSGTRLREQYF	TGCGCCAGCAGCCCCTCCTCCGGGACACGCTTAAGGGAGCAGTACTTC
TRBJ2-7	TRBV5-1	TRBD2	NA	CASSLGLAGHYEQYF	TGCGCCAGCAGCTTGGGACTAGCGGGCCACTACGAGCAGTACTTC
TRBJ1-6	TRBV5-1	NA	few	CASSLGARRDSPLHF	TGCGCCAGCAGCTTGGGGGCTCGGAGGGATTCACCCCTCCACTTT
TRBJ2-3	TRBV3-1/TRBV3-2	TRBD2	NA	CASSHTSGREDTQYF	TGTGCCAGCAGCCATACCAGCGGGAGAGAAGATACGCAGTATTTT
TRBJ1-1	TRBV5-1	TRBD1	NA	CASSRTGAANTEAFF	TGCGCCAGCAGCAGGACAGGGGCGGCGAACACTGAAGCTTTCTTT
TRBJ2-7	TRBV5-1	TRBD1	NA	CASSRDRPISYEQYF	TGCGCCAGCAGCCGGGACAGGCCAATCTCCTACGAGCAGTACTTC
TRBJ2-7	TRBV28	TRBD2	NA	CASSLAAGLLDEQYF	TGTGCCAGCAGTTTGGCAGCGGGATTGTTAGATGAGCAGTACTTC
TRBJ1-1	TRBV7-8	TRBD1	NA	CASSRRETGDGTEAFF	TGTGCCAGCAGCCGAAGAGAGACAGGGGATGGCACTGAAGCTTTCTTT
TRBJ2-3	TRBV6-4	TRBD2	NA	CASSRGGSGTDTQYF	TGTGCCAGCAGTCGGGGCGGGAGCGGCACAGATACGCAGTATTTT
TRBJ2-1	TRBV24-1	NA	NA	CATSDLTSGSYNEQFF	TGTGCCACCAGTGATTTGACCAGCGGCTCCTACAATGAGCAGTTCTTC
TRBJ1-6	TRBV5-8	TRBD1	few	CASSLGAGQGFSPLHF	TGTGCCAGCAGCTTGGGTGCGGGACAGGGGTTTTCACCCCTCCACTTT
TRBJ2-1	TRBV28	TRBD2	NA	CASSTPGTRYEQFF	TGTGCCAGCAGTACCCCCGGGACTAGATATGAGCAGTTCTTC
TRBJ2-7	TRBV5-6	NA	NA	CASSLRQVRYEQYF	TGTGCCAGCAGCCTTAGACAGGTTCGGTACGAGCAGTACTTC
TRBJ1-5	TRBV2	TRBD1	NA	CASPDRTHQPQHF	TGTGCCAGCCCGGACAGGACTCATCAGCCCCAGCATTTT
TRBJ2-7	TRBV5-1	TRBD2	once	CASSPRLADYEQYF	TGCGCCAGCAGCCCGCGACTAGCGGACTACGAGCAGTACTTC
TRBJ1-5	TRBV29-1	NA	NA	CSVGPDRWGQPQHF	TGCAGCGTTGGGCCAGACAGGTGGGGTCAGCCCCAGCATTTT
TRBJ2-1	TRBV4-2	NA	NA	CASSQDLGVSSYNEQFF	TGTGCCAGCAGCCAAGATCTGGGCGTTAGCTCCTACAATGAGCAGTTCTTC
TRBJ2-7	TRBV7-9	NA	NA	CASSFLQGGSEQYF	TGTGCCAGCAGCTTCCTACAGGGTGGCAGCGAGCAGTACTTC
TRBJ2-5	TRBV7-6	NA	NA	CASSRLTGKETQYF	TGTGCCAGCAGCCGACTGACAGGAAAAGAGACCCAGTACTTC
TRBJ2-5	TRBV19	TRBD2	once	CASSQLAGVGETQYF	TGTGCCAGTAGCCAACTAGCGGGAGTGGGAGAGACCCAGTACTTC
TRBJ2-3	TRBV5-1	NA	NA	CASSLALDTQYF	TGCGCCAGCAGCTTGGCTCTAGATACGCAGTATTTT
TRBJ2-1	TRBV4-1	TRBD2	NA	CASSQTSGRTAYNEQFF	TGCGCCAGCAGCCAAACTAGCGGGAGAACCGCCTACAATGAGCAGTTCTTC
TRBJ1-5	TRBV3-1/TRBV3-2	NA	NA	CASSQVAGSNQPQHF	TGTGCCAGCAGCCAAGTGGCTGGTAGCAATCAGCCCCAGCATTTT
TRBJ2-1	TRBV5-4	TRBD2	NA	CASRGSGRRDNEQFF	TGTGCCAGCAGAGGGAGCGGGAGAAGAGACAATGAGCAGTTCTTC
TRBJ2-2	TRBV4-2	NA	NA	CASSQGATITGELFF	TGTGCCAGCAGCCAAGGGGCTACCATCACCGGGGAGCTGTTTTTT
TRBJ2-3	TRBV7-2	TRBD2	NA	CASSFRGSGTTDTQYF	TGTGCCAGCAGCTTTAGGGGAAGCGGGACCACAGATACGCAGTATTTT
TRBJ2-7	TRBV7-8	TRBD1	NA	CASSLQIDGTGVPEQYF	TGTGCCAGCAGCTTACAAATTGACGGGACAGGGGTTCCCGAGCAGTACTTC
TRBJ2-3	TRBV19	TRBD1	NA	CASSTGQGTDTQYF	TGTGCCAGTAGTACGGGACAGGGCACAGATACGCAGTATTTT